One sample yielded the 22 T cell receptor beta chains listed below, sequenced in a study of T cell changes during pregnancy in multiple sclerosis. The protocol was immunoSEQ multiplex PCR, while the TCRdb copy is restricted to in-frame clones and leaves out a portion. The data show over 70,000 clones, with around 93% seen just once and around 2% held by the top ten. Sequences were derived from peripheral blood, sampled in the first trimester of pregnancy. The source of these receptors is a female donor in good health, enrolled as a control in a pregnancy study.

This clone is a singleton in its sample. The V gene is TRBV7-8, the J gene TRBJ1-5; no firm D call. The CDR3 is made up of 14 amino acids. CDR1 SGHVS and CDR2 FQNEAQ come from the germline V gene. Trimming removed 1 base from V and 4 bases from J, with 8 bases in between. The CDR3 reads CASSLDQKNQPQHF. CDR3 DNA sequence: TGTGCCAGCAGCTTAGACCAGAAAAATCAGCCCCAGCATTTT.

V is TRBV27 and J is TRBJ1-1; no clear D. V was cut by 5 bases and J by 8 bases, with 15 bases left in between. The CDR3 sequence is 13 residues long. The germline gives CDR1 MNHEY, CDR2 SMNVEV (reference sequence). CDR3 region: CASSLAPSREAFF. CDR3 DNA sequence: TGTGCCAGCAGTCTCGCCCCCTCTCGGGAAGCTTTCTTT.

The V gene is TRBV4-3, the J gene TRBJ2-1; a weak D match, TRBD2 (5 bases). The CDR3 loop spans 15 amino acids. CDR1 and CDR2 (germline): LGHNA, YSLEER. With 0 bases removed from V and 10 bases from J, the gap between germline ends came to 16 bases. In nucleotides, the CDR3 is TGCGCCAGCAGCCAAGAGACGGGGTTGGAAGAGGAGCAGTTCTTC. It specifies CASSQETGLEEEQFF.

In this sample, this clone turned up a few times. The CDR3 DNA sequence: TGTGCCAGCATAATAGCGGGGTCCGATGAGCAGTTCTTC. This sequence encodes CASIIAGSDEQFF. This chain connects TRBV7-9 to TRBJ2-1; 8 bases are a match to TRBD2. V shed 7 bases and J 8 bases; nucleotides not matched to a gene: 7. CDR1 SEHNR and CDR2 FQNEAQ come from the germline V gene (reference sequence). There are 13 residues in the CDR3.

The genes are TRBV19 and TRBJ1-1, with unresolved D. V gave up 6 bases and J gave up 1 base, with 9 bases separating them. This CDR3 is built from 13 residues. The germline gives CDR1 LNHDA, CDR2 SQIVND (reference sequence). The CDR3 loop reads CASSSDGNTEAFF. The CDR3, as DNA: TGTGCCAGTAGCAGCGACGGGAACACTGAAGCTTTCTTT.

The chain joins TRBV15 to TRBJ2-7, with a possible D match to TRBD1 (6 bases). V dropped 6 bases and J dropped 2 bases, with 14 bases sitting between them. This CDR3 has 14 residues. Germline CDR1 LNHNV, CDR2 YYDKDF (reference sequence). CDR3 DNA: TGTGCCACCAGAGAGGCAGGGGTTCCCTACGAGCAGTACTTC. Residues: CATREAGVPYEQYF.

This clone has just one count. The gene calls are TRBV5-1 and TRBJ1-1; 8 bases fit TRBD1. Germline trimming cut 0 bases from V and 8 bases from J; bases unmatched to any gene: 0. The CDR3 runs 12 residues. Germline V gene lookup returns CDR1 SGHRS and CDR2 YFSETQ. CDR3 DNA: TGCGCCAGCAGCTTGGGGGACAGGGAAGCTTTCTTT. Residues: CASSLGDREAFF.

This chain joins TRBV6-5 and TRBJ1-6; 9 bases are shared with TRBD1. The CDR3 runs 15 residues. V shed 5 bases and J 10 bases; nucleotides not matched to a gene: 9. Germline V gives CDR1 MNHEY, CDR2 SVGAGI. Here the CDR3 reads CASSTSGTGYSPLHF. The CDR3 DNA reads TGTGCCAGCAGTACCTCCGGGACAGGGTACTCACCCCTCCACTTT.

The chain joins TRBV7-9 to TRBJ2-7; D perhaps matches TRBD1 (5 bases). CDR3 length equals 12 residues. V was cut by 3 bases and J by 4 bases, with 7 bases left in between. CDR1 SEHNR and CDR2 FQNEAQ come from the germline V gene (reference sequence). CDR3 amino acids: CASSFRAYEQYF. The CDR3 DNA sequence: TGTGCCAGCAGCTTCAGGGCATACGAGCAGTACTTC.

This rearrangement joins TRBV4-1 to TRBJ2-7; TRBD2 matches 7 bases. The V gene end was trimmed by 4 bases and the J gene end by 0 bases; junction bases not matched to a gene: 3. The CDR3 totals 14 residues. Per the germline V gene, CDR1 is MGHRA and CDR2 is YSYEKL. The CDR3 bases are TGCGCCAGCAGCCCTCGGGACTACTCCTACGAGCAGTACTTC. Protein: CASSPRDYSYEQYF.

The V call is TRBV2, the J call TRBJ2-3, with 9 bases aligning to TRBD1. The CDR3 consists of 16 residues. Trimming cost V 6 bases and J 5 bases; bases outside gene matches: 12. The germline gives CDR1 SNHLY, CDR2 FYNNEI. CDR3 protein: CASSVLGTGLGDTQYF. The CDR3 DNA reads TGTGCCAGCAGCGTTCTGGGGACAGGGTTAGGAGATACGCAGTATTTT.

The chain has TRBV18 and TRBJ2-2, with 7 bases fitting TRBD2. Germline loops: CDR1 KGHSH, CDR2 LQKENI. The CDR3 loop spans 15 amino acids. The V and J ends lost 3 bases and 3 bases, in that order; junction bases with no gene match: 4. The CDR3 DNA is TGTGCCAGCTCACCCCGTGGGGGGGACACCGGGGAGCTGTTTTTT. Translating gives CASSPRGGDTGELFF.

The chain is built from TRBV6-5 and TRBJ2-7; 11 nucleotides align to TRBD1. The V gene's germline CDR1 is MNHEY and CDR2 SVGAGI. The CDR3 runs 15 residues. Trimming at V came to 2 bases and at J to 4 bases, leaving 4 bases not matched to a gene. The chain's CDR3 is CASSYPGTGGYEQYF. The CDR3 nucleotides read TGTGCCAGCAGTTACCCGGGGACAGGGGGATACGAGCAGTACTTC.

The rearrangement uses TRBV6-6 and TRBJ1-4; 9 nucleotides align to TRBD1. The CDR3 runs to 14 residues. Losses at the gene ends were 6 bases for V and 5 bases for J; bases not matched to a gene: 4. Germline V CDR1 and CDR2: MNHNY, SVGAGI (reference sequence). The CDR3 here is CASRPGTGNEKLFF. DNA for the CDR3: TGTGCCAGCAGACCCGGGACAGGGAATGAAAAACTGTTTTTT.

This clone was seen only a few times. The chain employs TRBV4-3 and TRBJ2-5, with D tentatively TRBD1 (5 bases). Germline-derived CDR1 and CDR2 are LGHNA and YSLEER. The CDR3 is 17 residues long. The ends were cut back, 1 base at V and 4 bases at J, with 19 bases in the middle. The CDR3 here is CASSQAVRGSERETQYF. In nucleotides, the CDR3 is TGCGCCAGCAGCCAAGCCGTAAGGGGCAGTGAGAGAGAGACCCAGTACTTC.

The chain links TRBV4-2 to TRBJ2-3, with 12 bases matching TRBD2. Germline CDR1 and CDR2: LGHNA and YNFKEQ. The CDR3 is made up of 19 amino acids. After removal of 2 bases from V and 0 bases from J, the junction contained 9 bases not matched to a gene. In nucleotides, the CDR3 is TGTGCCAGCAGCCAATTCCCTAGCGGGGGGGCCGGTAGCACAGATACGCAGTATTTT. The encoded protein is CASSQFPSGGAGSTDTQYF.

The chain uses TRBV5-4 and TRBJ2-7; 11 bases fit TRBD2. The V segment lost 5 bases and the J segment 3 bases; nucleotides outside the gene matches: 1. The CDR3 is 13 amino acids. Germline CDR1 and CDR2: SGHNT and YYREEE (reference sequence). CDR3 sequence: CASRLAGGYEQYF. CDR3 sequence (DNA): TGTGCCAGCAGGCTAGCGGGGGGCTACGAGCAGTACTTC.

The chain recombines TRBV7-3 with TRBJ2-3; 9 nucleotides align to TRBD2. After removal of 1 base from V and 6 bases from J, the junction contained 8 bases not matched to a gene. Germline V gene sequence: CDR1 SGHTA, CDR2 FQGTGA. The CDR3 consists of 16 residues. This CDR3 is CASSLIGGGAPDTQYF. Here the CDR3 DNA reads TGTGCCAGCAGCTTAATAGGCGGGGGGGCCCCCGATACGCAGTATTTT. Looking up the rest from reference TRBV7-3 and TRBJ2-3 gives the full variable domain: GAGVSQTPSNKVTEKGKYVELRCDPISGHTALYWYRQSLGQGPEFLIYFQGTGAADDSGLPNDRFFAVRPEGSVSTLKIQRTERGDSAVYLCASSLIGGGAPDTQYFGPGTRLTVL.

The sample holds one count of this clone. The V gene is TRBV7-2, the J gene TRBJ2-5; the match to TRBD2 covers 7 bases. There are 13 residues in the CDR3. Germline V gene data show CDR1 as SGHTA and CDR2 as FQGNSA. The ends lost 5 bases at V and 7 bases at J; junction bases unmatched: 7. The CDR3 protein is CASSQRGGGTQYF. The CDR3 DNA reads as TGTGCCAGCAGCCAGCGGGGAGGTGGGACCCAGTACTTC.

The rearrangement links TRBV7-2 to TRBJ2-7; possible D gene TRBD2, 5 bases. The CDR3 consists of 14 residues. Trimming shortened V by 2 bases and J by 6 bases, and 14 bases separated the two germline ends. The germline V gene encodes CDR1 SGHTA and CDR2 FQGNSA. The CDR3 reads CASSLTAFEGEQYF. CDR3 in DNA: TGTGCCAGCAGCTTAACGGCCTTTGAGGGCGAGCAGTACTTC.

The J gene is TRBJ2-3, the V gene TRBV7-9; D may be TRBD1 (6 bases). Trimming removed 4 bases from V and 2 bases from J, with 13 bases in between. CDR3 length: 15 amino acids. Germline CDR1 SEHNR, CDR2 FQNEAQ (reference sequence). CDR3 DNA sequence: TGTGCCAGCAGCTCCGGACAGACACTCACAGATACGCAGTATTTT. Protein product: CASSSGQTLTDTQYF.

The chain is built from TRBV5-4 and TRBJ2-3, with TRBD1 matching over 9 bases. This CDR3 region has 14 residues. V shed 5 bases, J shed 3 bases, and the junction held 4 bases outside the gene matches. Germline CDR1 is SGHNT and CDR2 is YYREEE (reference sequence). DNA of the CDR3: TGTGCCAGCAGGGTAGACAGGGGGACAGATACGCAGTATTTT. Protein: CASRVDRGTDTQYF. The entire variable domain, with the rest obtained from reference TRBV5-4 and TRBJ2-3, is as follows: ETGVTQSPTHLIKTRGQQVTLRCSSQSGHNTVSWYQQALGQGPQFIFQYYREEENGRGNFPPRFSGLQFPNYSSELNVNALELDDSALYLCASRVDRGTDTQYFGPGTRLTVL.